Listed here are 8 T cell receptor beta chains from one sample, sequenced in a study of CD8 T cells in ankylosing spondylitis. TCRdb re-called the 5' RACE reads through MiXCR, storing one row per CDR3 protein. The table records 250,000 to 350,000 distinct CDR3 sequences, around 19% of them present only once. The specimen was blood, either unsorted or a sorted T cell fraction (not recorded which). These receptors were taken from a male donor with ankylosing spondylitis or in good health (not recorded which).

This chain connects TRBV12-3 or TRBV12-4 to TRBJ1-6; D not certain. This CDR3 contains 14 residues. The germline V and J ends were trimmed by 3 bases and 8 bases, with 11 bases remaining between them. For the CDR3, the DNA is TGTGCCAGCAGTTTTGGGATGCGGGATTCACCCCTCCACTTT. It specifies CASSFGMRDSPLHF.

This clonotype was seen a handful of times. The rearrangement links TRBV3-1 to TRBJ2-3, with D unresolved. The length of the CDR3 is 14 residues. Germline CDR1 LGHDT, CDR2 YNNKEL (reference sequence). Trimming shortened V by 1 base and J by 3 bases, and 8 bases separated the two germline ends. The CDR3 nucleotides read TGTGCCAGCAGCCAAGTGGGTGCTACAGATACGCAGTATTTT. It codes for CASSQVGATDTQYF.

This clonotype was observed a handful of times. This chain joins TRBV9 and TRBJ2-1; tentatively, D is TRBD2 (6 bases). CDR1 is SGDLS, CDR2 YYNGEE, per germline. V lost 0 bases to trimming and J lost 7 bases, with 14 bases between them. The CDR3 has 15 residues. CDR3 amino acids: CASSVVSGGGNEQFF. CDR3 nucleotides: TGTGCCAGCAGCGTAGTTAGCGGAGGAGGGAATGAGCAGTTCTTC.

The chain has TRBV5-1 and TRBJ1-2; D uncertain. Trimming took off 0 bases at V and 3 bases at J, with 9 bases between the two ends. Germline V gene data show CDR1 as SGHRS and CDR2 as YFSETQ. The CDR3 has 14 residues. This CDR3 is CASSLATSDYGYTF. Written as DNA, the CDR3 is TGCGCCAGCAGCTTGGCCACCTCGGACTATGGCTACACCTTC.

This clonotype has more than one count but fewer than ten. The chain has TRBV5-5 and TRBJ2-1, with TRBD2 matching 9 bases. The CDR3 has 17 residues. Trimming took 0 bases from V and 4 from J; bases not matched to a gene: 8. CDR1 is SGHKS and CDR2 is YYEKEE in the germline V gene (reference sequence). The CDR3 DNA is TGTGCCAGCAGCTTGGTCGTGAATAGCGGGGGATACAATGAGCAGTTCTTC. It specifies CASSLVVNSGGYNEQFF.

A few counts support this clonotype. V and J are TRBV13 and TRBJ2-7; tentative D call: TRBD2 (6 bases). The CDR3 length is 15 residues. Germline assignment: CDR1 PRHDT and CDR2 FYEKMQ (reference sequence). Trimming stripped 5 bases from V and 5 bases from J, with 19 bases between. CDR3 region: CASSLEGQGGHEQYV. DNA of the CDR3: TGTGCCAGCAGCCTAGAGGGGCAGGGAGGCCACGAGCAGTACGTC.

This clonotype has only a few counts. The chain combines TRBV29-1 with TRBJ2-3, with D unresolved. The germline V and J ends were trimmed by 2 bases and 3 bases, with 12 bases remaining between them. Germline CDR1 SQVTM, CDR2 ANQGSEA. The CDR3 covers 14 residues. CDR3 DNA: TGCAGCGTTGAAACGGGTCCCGGGACAGATACGCAGTATTTT. Protein: CSVETGPGTDTQYF.

This clonotype was counted between two and nine times. The genes are TRBV13 and TRBJ2-7; TRBD1 agrees at 9 bases. This CDR3 is 15 amino acids long. V was pared by 1 base and J by 6 bases, with 7 bases of the junction left unmatched. The germline V gene encodes CDR1 PRHDT and CDR2 FYEKMQ (reference sequence). DNA of the CDR3: TGTGCCAGCAGCTTAGTTACAGGGGGCCCCGCCGAGCAGTACGTC. As protein: CASSLVTGGPAEQYV.